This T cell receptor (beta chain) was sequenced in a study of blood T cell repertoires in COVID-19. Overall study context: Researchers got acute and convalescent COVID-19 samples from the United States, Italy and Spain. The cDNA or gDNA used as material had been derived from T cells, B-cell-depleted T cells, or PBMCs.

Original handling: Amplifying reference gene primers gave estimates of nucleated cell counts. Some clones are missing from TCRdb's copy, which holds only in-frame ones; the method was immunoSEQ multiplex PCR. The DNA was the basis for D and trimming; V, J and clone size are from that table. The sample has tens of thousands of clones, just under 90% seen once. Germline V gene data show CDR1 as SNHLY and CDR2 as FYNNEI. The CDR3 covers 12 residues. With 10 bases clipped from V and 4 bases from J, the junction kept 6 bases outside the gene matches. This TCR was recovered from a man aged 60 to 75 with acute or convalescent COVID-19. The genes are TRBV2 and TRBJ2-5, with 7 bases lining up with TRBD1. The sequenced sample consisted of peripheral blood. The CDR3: CATRGGLETQYF. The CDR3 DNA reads TGTGCCACTCGAGGGGGCCTAGAGACCCAGTACTTC.